This T cell receptor beta chain was profiled in a study of shared clonotypes between healthy human individuals. On the study more broadly: Plates per donor: three CD4 naive, three CD4 memory, two CD8 naive, one CD8 memory. General study results and limits: Sequencing of the sorted subsets was shown by rarefaction to be incomplete despite large depth.

With respect to this clone: The antigen is undetermined.

CDR3 length equals 15 residues. Germline CDR1 is MDHEN and CDR2 is SYDVKM. Germline trimming cut 8 bases from V and 8 bases from J; bases unmatched to any gene: 11. There were no recent acute infections or vaccinations among the donors, who were healthy HIV-negative adults. From CD4+ cells came CD45RA+ naive and CD45RA-negative memory subsets. Using immunoSEQ multiplex PCR, the repertoire was profiled, and TCRdb retains in-frame clones only, with some absent. The sample carries 500,000 to 550,000 clones, about 96% recorded once. This receptor was identified in a woman in her 30s in good health. The chain uses TRBV28 and TRBJ2-1, with 11 bases aligning to TRBD1. The sample consisted of naive CD4+ T cells sorted from blood. The subset was: CD45RA+ positively selected. CDR3 nucleotides: TGTGCCAGCGGGATTCGGGACAGGGGGTTCGATGAGCAGTTCTTC. It codes for CASGIRDRGFDEQFF.